Listed below are T cell receptor beta chains from one sample, sequenced in a study of cytomegalovirus exposure and HLA in healthy donors. Method: immunoSEQ multiplex PCR; TCRdb's copy keeps in-frame clones and lacks some. The repertoire has about 100,000 clones, around 77% of them found once; the top ten carry roughly 9.6%. Sequencing was performed on PBMCs. These receptors were taken from a male donor in good health and CMV-seropositive. The CDR3 runs from the conserved cysteine through the conserved F or W. The order of the fields is clone size, V gene, J gene, D gene, CDR3 DNA, CDR3 protein. D genes are given only for firm matches. Size tells how often a clone was seen (once, few, many) or the class of an expanded clone, and some rows leave it out.

few,TRBV19,TRBJ2-2,-,TGTGCCAGTAGAGACCGGGCGGGTAGGACCGGGGAGCTGTTTTTT,CASRDRAGRTGELFF
once,TRBV6-1,TRBJ2-2,-,TGTGCCAGCAGCCCCGGACAGAACACCGGGGAGCTGTTTTTT,CASSPGQNTGELFF
-,TRBV14,TRBJ2-2,-,TGTGCCAGCAGCCCGCGACTCCAAACCGGGGAGCTGTTTTTT,CASSPRLQTGELFF
-,TRBV7-2,TRBJ2-2,-,TGTGCCAGCAGCCAAAGACTAGACACGAACACCGGGGAGCTGTTTTTT,CASSQRLDTNTGELFF
once,TRBV5-1,TRBJ2-1,TRBD2,TGCGCCAGCAGCCCTAGGACTAGCGGCACCCGGGGGGAGCAGTTCTTC,CASSPRTSGTRGEQFF
-,TRBV5-1,TRBJ2-1,TRBD2,TGCGCCAGCTCCCGCCGGGGGGAAATAGACAATGAGCAGTTCTTC,CASSRRGEIDNEQFF
-,TRBV11-2,TRBJ2-3,-,TGTGCCAGCAGCTTAGCATCGAGTACGCAGTATTTT,CASSLASSTQYF
-,TRBV11-3,TRBJ2-7,TRBD2,TGTGCCAGCAGCTTAGTGGGGACTAGCGGGAGAGGCAACGAGCAGTACTTC,CASSLVGTSGRGNEQYF
-,TRBV5-1,TRBJ2-3,TRBD2,TGCGCCAGCAGCTTCGGGAGGGGGACAGATACGCAGTATTTT,CASSFGRGTDTQYF
-,TRBV18,TRBJ2-7,TRBD1,TGTGCCAGCTCACCGAATGACAGGGGGCCCTACGAGCAGTACTTC,CASSPNDRGPYEQYF
-,TRBV20-1,TRBJ2-7,-,TGCAGTGCTAGTAACGGTTACGAGCAGTACTTC,CSASNGYEQYF
-,TRBV29-1,TRBJ2-2,-,TGCAGCGTCTTACAGGGCCAGGGCACCGGGGAGCTGTTTTTT,CSVLQGQGTGELFF
-,TRBV5-6,TRBJ2-2,-,TGTGCCAGCAGCTTGGGTCGGGTCGGGGAGCTGTTTTTT,CASSLGRVGELFF
many,TRBV7-9,TRBJ1-4,-,TGTGCCAGCAGCTCGAGTAACTACAAAGCTGAAAAACTGTTTTTT,CASSSSNYKAEKLFF
-,TRBV28,TRBJ2-2,-,TGTGCCACCCCGGGACAGAACACCGGGGAGCTGTTTTTT,CATPGQNTGELFF
few,TRBV5-1,TRBJ1-1,-,TGCGCCAGCAACGCTGAACAGGGAACGGCTGAAGCTTTCTTT,CASNAEQGTAEAFF
-,TRBV10-2,TRBJ2-3,-,TGCGCCAGCAGTGGGATTAGCGGTTTGGATACGCAGTATTTT,CASSGISGLDTQYF
few,TRBV5-5,TRBJ2-3,TRBD2,TGTGCCAGCAGCTGGTGGGGAGGGAACACAGATACGCAGTATTTT,CASSWWGGNTDTQYF
-,TRBV11-2,TRBJ2-2,TRBD2,TGTGCCAGCAGCTTAAGGGCAGGACTAGCGGCGAACACCGGGGAGCTGTTTTTT,CASSLRAGLAANTGELFF
-,TRBV11-2,TRBJ2-6,-,TGTGCCAGCAGCTTTTTAAGAGGGCCTGGGGCCAACGTCCTGACTTTC,CASSFLRGPGANVLTF
-,TRBV28,TRBJ1-2,-,TGTGCCAGCGCCGGGAAAGTTGGGGGGGTGAAGGGCTACACCTTC,CASAGKVGGVKGYTF
-,TRBV7-9,TRBJ2-5,-,TGTGCCAGCAGCTCCTTTGGGGGGGCTCAAGAGACCCAGTACTTC,CASSSFGGAQETQYF
few,TRBV4-1,TRBJ1-5,TRBD1,TGCGCCAGCAGCTTCGCCGGGACAGGGTCTCAGCCCCAGCATTTT,CASSFAGTGSQPQHF
-,TRBV7-2,TRBJ2-1,-,TGTGCCAGCAGCGCCCGGCCCGAAGGGGGTGAGCAGTTCTTC,CASSARPEGGEQFF
-,TRBV29-1,TRBJ2-7,TRBD2,TGCAGCGTCAAGGGACTAGCGGGATCCCCCTACGAGCAGTACTTC,CSVKGLAGSPYEQYF
-,TRBV5-1,TRBJ2-5,-,TGCGCCAGCAGCCAACAAGAGACCCAGTACTTC,CASSQQETQYF
-,TRBV5-1,TRBJ1-2,-,TGCGCCAGCAGCTTGACAACAGGGCTCGATGGCTACACCTTC,CASSLTTGLDGYTF
-,TRBV4-1,TRBJ1-1,TRBD1,TGCGCCAGCAGCCGCGCGGGACAGGGGGCAACTGAAGCTTTCTTT,CASSRAGQGATEAFF
-,TRBV29-1,TRBJ1-2,TRBD1,TGCAGCGTTGATTCCGGGGACAGGTTATCGCCTAACTATGGCTACACCTTC,CSVDSGDRLSPNYGYTF
-,TRBV2,TRBJ2-1,TRBD2,TGTGCCAGCAGTCATCCAAATAGCGGGAGCTCCTACAATGAGCAGTTCTTC,CASSHPNSGSSYNEQFF
-,TRBV6-1,TRBJ2-5,-,TGTGCCAGCAGTGTATCGCAGGGAGGAGAGACCCAGTACTTC,CASSVSQGGETQYF
-,TRBV7-9,TRBJ2-7,-,TGTGCCAGCAGCTTAGCGGCCAGCTACGAGCAGTACTTC,CASSLAASYEQYF
once,TRBV4-2,TRBJ2-7,TRBD1,TGTGCCAGCAGCCAAGAAGGGGACAGGGTCTCCTACGAGCAGTACTTC,CASSQEGDRVSYEQYF
-,TRBV7-2,TRBJ1-5,TRBD1,TGTGCCAGCAGCTTAACCGGGACAGGCTATAGCAATCAGCCCCAGCATTTT,CASSLTGTGYSNQPQHF
-,TRBV7-9,TRBJ1-2,TRBD1,TGTGCCAGCAGCTCATCAGGGGGGTCTATCTATGGCTACACCTTC,CASSSSGGSIYGYTF
-,TRBV29-1,TRBJ2-3,TRBD2,TGCAGCGTTGACGCGGGAGTCACAGATACGCAGTATTTT,CSVDAGVTDTQYF
-,TRBV4-3,TRBJ2-4,TRBD2,TGCGCCAGCAGCCCAGGACTAGACGACAAAAACAGTCAGTACTTC,CASSPGLDDKNSQYF
-,TRBV19,TRBJ2-5,TRBD1,TGTGCCAGTAGTTCGGACAGGGAAGAGACCCAGTACTTC,CASSSDREETQYF
few,TRBV30,TRBJ2-4,TRBD2,TGTGCCGGATCCCTAGCGGGAGGTAGACTAGCCAAAAACATTCAGTACTTC,CAGSLAGGRLAKNIQYF
-,TRBV27,TRBJ1-1,TRBD1,TGTGCCAGCAGTCTTACAGGGGTACACGACACTGAAGCTTTCTTT,CASSLTGVHDTEAFF
-,TRBV6-1,TRBJ2-3,TRBD1,TGTGCCAGCACCAGGGGGACAGATGGCGGTACGCAGTATTTT,CASTRGTDGGTQYF
-,TRBV30,TRBJ1-2,TRBD1,TGTGCCTGGAGTAGCGGAACAGGGGGCGATGGCTACACCTTC,CAWSSGTGGDGYTF
-,TRBV27,TRBJ2-7,-,TGTGCCAGCACCCCTCGAAGGACTTCCCACGAGCAGTACTTC,CASTPRRTSHEQYF
-,TRBV4-3,TRBJ2-7,-,TGCGCCAGCAGCCAGAACATCGGGGACAAATACGAGCAGTACTTC,CASSQNIGDKYEQYF
-,TRBV4-2,TRBJ1-1,TRBD1,TGTGCCAGCAGCTTAGCGCCCGGGACAGGGATCACTGAAGCTTTCTTT,CASSLAPGTGITEAFF
few,TRBV27,TRBJ2-7,TRBD1,TGTGCCAGCAGTTCCTTGGACCCGGGACAGGGGGCACGGCAGTACTTC,CASSSLDPGQGARQYF
-,TRBV15,TRBJ2-1,TRBD2,TGTGCCACCAGCAGGTTTTCCGGGACTAGCGCCATCAAGTTCTTC,CATSRFSGTSAIKFF
-,TRBV4-3,TRBJ1-1,TRBD1,TGCGCCAGCAGCCAGGCCCCAGGGACAGCCCAGAACACTGAAGCTTTCTTT,CASSQAPGTAQNTEAFF
-,TRBV7-8,TRBJ2-1,TRBD1,TGTGCCAGCAGCTCCAGGGGGCGGGATGAGCAGTTCTTC,CASSSRGRDEQFF